Included here is one T cell receptor (beta chain) sequence, with context. Into every PCR, synthetic TCR analog templates were spiked. Produced via immunoSEQ multiplex PCR; TCRdb's table is partial and in-frame only. The sample consists of 37,000 or so clones, 84% of them appearing once. These data originate in a study of PD-L1 blockade in urothelial cancer. Study details: Atezolizumab was started by patients in 2014 at 1,200 mg intravenously every 3 weeks. Median blood clonality was around 0.08, with about 81,000 unique TCRs.

Germline CDR1 SGHKS, CDR2 YYEKEE (reference sequence). Deletions cut 3 bases from V and 7 bases from J, with 8 bases between. The CDR3 totals 12 residues. Described time point: pretreatment peripheral blood. The sequence derives from a man between 60 and 75 years old with urothelial cancer. This chain connects TRBV5-5 to TRBJ2-1, with a tentative D call TRBD2 (5 bases). The sample here was PBMCs, taken around atezolizumab (anti-PD-L1) treatment. The CDR3 here is CASSSGTNEQFF. CDR3 nucleotides: TGTGCCAGCAGCTCGGGAACTAATGAGCAGTTCTTC.